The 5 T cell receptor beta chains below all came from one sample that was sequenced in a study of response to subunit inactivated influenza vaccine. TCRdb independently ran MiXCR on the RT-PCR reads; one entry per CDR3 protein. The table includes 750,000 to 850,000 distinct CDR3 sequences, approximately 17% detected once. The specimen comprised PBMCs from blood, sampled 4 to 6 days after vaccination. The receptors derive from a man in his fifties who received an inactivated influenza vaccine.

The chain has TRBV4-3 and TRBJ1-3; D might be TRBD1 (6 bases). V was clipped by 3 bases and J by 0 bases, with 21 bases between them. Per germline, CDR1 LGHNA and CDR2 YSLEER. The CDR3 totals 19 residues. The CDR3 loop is CASSQALGTYDDSGNTIYF. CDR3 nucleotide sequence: TGCGCCAGCAGCCAGGCCCTCGGGACATACGACGACTCTGGAAACACCATATATTTT.

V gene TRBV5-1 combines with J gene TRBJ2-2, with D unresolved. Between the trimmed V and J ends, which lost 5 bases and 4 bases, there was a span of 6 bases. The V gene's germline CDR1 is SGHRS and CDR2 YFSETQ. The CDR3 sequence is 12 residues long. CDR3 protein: CASRIPTGELFF. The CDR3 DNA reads TGCGCCAGCAGAATTCCCACCGGGGAGCTGTTTTTT. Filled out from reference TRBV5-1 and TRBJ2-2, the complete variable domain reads KAGVTQTPRYLIKTRGQQVTLSCSPISGHRSVSWYQQTPGQGLQFLFEYFSETQRNKGNFPGRFSGRQFSNSRSEMNVSTLELGDSALYLCASRIPTGELFFGEGSRLTVL.

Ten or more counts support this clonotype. CDR3 sequence reads: CASSAIPSGGYGYTF. The CDR3 DNA reads TGTGCCAGCAGCGCCATACCCTCAGGGGGCTATGGCTACACCTTC. The gene calls are TRBV9 and TRBJ1-2; 7 nucleotides line up with TRBD1. The CDR3 sequence is 15 residues long. With V trimmed by 3 bases and J by 4 bases, 9 bases remained unmatched. Per the germline V gene, CDR1 is SGDLS and CDR2 is YYNGEE.

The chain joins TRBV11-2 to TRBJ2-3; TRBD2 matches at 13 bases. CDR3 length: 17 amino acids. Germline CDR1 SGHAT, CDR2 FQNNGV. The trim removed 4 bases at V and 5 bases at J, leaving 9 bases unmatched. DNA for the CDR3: TGTGCCAGCAGCTCCCCTATAACTAGCGGGGGGGGAGATACGCAGTATTTT. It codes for CASSSPITSGGGDTQYF.

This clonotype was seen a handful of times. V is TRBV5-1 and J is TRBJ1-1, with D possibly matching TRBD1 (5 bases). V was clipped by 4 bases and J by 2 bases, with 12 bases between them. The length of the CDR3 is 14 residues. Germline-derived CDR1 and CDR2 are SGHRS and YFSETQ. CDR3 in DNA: TGCGCCAGCAGCGGGGGGGTCTCCAACACTGAAGCTTTCTTT. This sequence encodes CASSGGVSNTEAFF.